These 4 T cell receptor beta chains originate from one sample sequenced in a study of blood T cell repertoires in COVID-19 (dated by TCRdb to 2019 to 2021). The method was the immunoSEQ multiplex PCR assay. TCRdb mirrors the immuneACCESS table, restricted to in-frame sequences. Some clones are absent from its copies; in checked studies, under half trace to an unresolved V gene, and the reason for the others is unknown. The sample table records hundreds of thousands of clones; 89% of these occur just once. 0.75% to 0.9% of the sample comes from the top ten. The sample consisted of peripheral blood. These receptors all come from a man between 18 and 35 years old with COVID-19, enrolled during active disease.

This chain links TRBV6-5 with TRBJ1-6; D is perhaps TRBD1 (6 bases). The CDR3 has 15 residues. Germline V gene lookup returns CDR1 MNHEY and CDR2 SVGAGI. V lost 6 bases and J 9 bases, leaving 18 bases between the germline ends. As DNA, the CDR3 is TGTGCCAGCAGACCACCTGGGGCAGGGGTTTCACCCCTCCACTTT. This gives the protein CASRPPGAGVSPLHF.

This clone was picked up one time. The chain recombines TRBV24-1 with TRBJ2-3, with 12 bases that match TRBD2. CDR1 is KGHDR and CDR2 is SFDVKD in the germline V gene. The CDR3 loop spans 19 amino acids. V gave up 3 bases and J gave up 3 bases; unmatched junction bases: 12. This chain's CDR3 is CATSDLSPETSGSTDTQYF. The CDR3 region has the DNA TGTGCCACCAGTGATCTCTCCCCGGAGACTAGCGGGAGTACAGATACGCAGTATTTT.

The chain uses TRBV2 and TRBJ1-1; the match to TRBD1 covers 10 bases. This CDR3 region has 14 residues. Germline V gives CDR1 SNHLY, CDR2 FYNNEI. J gave up 7 bases and V 7 bases, and 9 bases lay outside the gene matches. CDR3 sequence (DNA): TGTGCCAGCAAACAGACAGGGGGCGCGGGTGAAGCTTTCTTT. It translates to CASKQTGGAGEAFF.

This clone was counted only a few times. The chain links TRBV6-5 to TRBJ1-1; D unclear. V was clipped by 7 bases and J by 0 bases, with 12 bases between them. This CDR3 region has 14 residues. CDR1 and CDR2 (germline): MNHEY, SVGAGI. CDR3 sequence (DNA): TGTGCCAGCAAAGTCGACACGGTGAACACTGAAGCTTTCTTT. It yields the protein CASKVDTVNTEAFF.